These 6 T cell receptor beta chains were sequenced from one sample in a study of spatial heterogeneity in lung cancer. The study's findings and limits: Expanded intratumoral alpha and beta TCR counts tracked tumor mutation counts.

These TCRs are of unknown antigen specificity. Time point denoted: sample taken at primary tumor resection. Using its own MiXCR run on the 5' RACE reads, TCRdb lists one record per CDR3 protein. Of approximately 26,000 distinct CDR3 sequences listed, 8.8% are singletons. The material was lung tumor tissue, obtained at surgery. These receptor sequences come from a male donor with early-stage non-small cell lung cancer.

This clonotype was counted only a few times. The chain links TRBV7-6 to TRBJ2-5; D is undetermined. V was pared by 3 bases and J by 9 bases, with 11 bases between. CDR3 length equals 12 residues. CDR1 and CDR2 (germline): SGHVS, FNYEAQ. The CDR3 coding sequence is TGTGCCAGCAGCTTGTCAGCGCCCGCCCAGTACTTC. This encodes CASSLSAPAQYF. Full variable domain (outside the CDR3, taken from reference TRBV7-6 and TRBJ2-5): GAGVSQSPRYKVTKRGQDVALRCDPISGHVSLYWYRQALGQGPEFLTYFNYEAQQDKSGLPNDRFSAERPEGSISTLTIQRTEQRDSAMYRCASSLSAPAQYFGPGTRLLVL.

Details on this clonotype: Mismatch with germline at one junction end may stem from a read error. V and J are TRBV30 and TRBJ2-7, with D maybe TRBD1 (5 bases). The CDR3 runs 15 residues. Germline V gene sequence: CDR1 GTSNPN, CDR2 SVGIG (reference sequence). CDR3 in amino acids: CAWSGVRQISYGQYF. The CDR3 region has the DNA TGTGCCTGGAGTGGGGTTCGACAGATCTCCTACGGGCAGTACTTC.

This clonotype was counted between two and nine times. The CDR3 coding sequence is TGTGCCAGCAGGACAGGAACGAACACCGGGGAGCTGTTTTTT. Its protein product is CASRTGTNTGELFF. V gene TRBV7-8 combines with J gene TRBJ2-2; possible D gene TRBD1, 6 bases. The CDR3 covers 14 residues. Trimming cost V 6 bases and J 0 bases, with 8 bases left between them. Looked up from germline, CDR1 is SGHVS and CDR2 is FQNEAQ. The full variable domain, in which reference TRBV7-8 and TRBJ2-2 provide the parts outside the CDR3, is GAGVSQSPRYKVAKRGQDVALRCDPISGHVSLFWYQQALGQGPEFLTYFQNEAQLDKSGLPSDRFFAERPEGSVSTLKIQRTQQEDSAVYLCASRTGTNTGELFFGEGSRLTVL.

This clonotype showed up many times. The chain recombines TRBV29-1 with TRBJ2-3; D is uncertain. Germline-derived CDR1 and CDR2 are SQVTM and ANQGSEA. V gave up 6 bases and J gave up 1 base, with 17 bases separating them. This CDR3 region has 15 residues. The DNA for the CDR3 is TGCAGCGTGGGGTCGAGTAATGGAGGCACAGATACGCAGTATTTT. Its translation is CSVGSSNGGTDTQYF.

This clonotype was observed many times. The chain has TRBV5-1 and TRBJ2-5, with 9 positions matching TRBD1. Germline CDR1 is SGHRS and CDR2 is YFSETQ. The trim removed 2 bases at V and 2 bases at J, leaving 4 bases unmatched. CDR3 size: 15 residues. The CDR3 sequence is CASSFNGQGQETQYF. In nucleotides, the CDR3 is TGCGCCAGCAGCTTCAACGGACAGGGGCAAGAGACCCAGTACTTC. Together with reference TRBV5-1 and TRBJ2-5, the CDR3 gives the full variable domain: KAGVTQTPRYLIKTRGQQVTLSCSPISGHRSVSWYQQTPGQGLQFLFEYFSETQRNKGNFPGRFSGRQFSNSRSEMNVSTLELGDSALYLCASSFNGQGQETQYFGPGTRLLVL.

This clonotype was counted many times. The chain is built from TRBV12-3 or TRBV12-4 and TRBJ2-1, with no clear D. V lost 5 bases and J lost 7, with 6 bases in between. The CDR3 sequence is 11 residues long. The CDR3 region is CASSPLNEQFF. The CDR3 DNA sequence: TGTGCCAGCAGTCCCTTGAATGAGCAGTTCTTC.